This TCR beta chain is from a study of CXCR3-negative and CXCR3-positive naive CD8 T cells. Study overall: Each library gave roughly 1.6 +/- 0.3 million of 140 million or so TRB reads. Study conclusions and caveats: Naive cells that were CXCR3-negative or CXCR3-positive used TRBV-TRBJ genes alike, while memory cells diverged. Surface CD5 matched across naive subsets, and TRB CDR3 properties served to infer TCR strength.

The CDR3 has 14 amino acids. Germline V gene sequence: CDR1 MNHEY, CDR2 SMNVEV (reference sequence). Concerning this clonotype: Its specificity is unknown.

The TRB libraries of cDNA were built by UMI-labeled 5' RACE. TCRdb processed the 5' RACE reads again and assigns one entry to each CDR3 protein, with no DNA. The sample features 100,000 to 150,000 distinct CDR3 sequences, with around 0.5% in its top ten. Sequenced material: naive CXCR3- CD8+ T cells from blood. Subset specified: CD45RO-CCR7+CD27+CD95- naive CD8+ T cells lacking CXCR3 (TNR3-). The chain joins TRBV27 to TRBJ2-1. The TCR originated in a human donor in good health. Some clones in this sample may be carry-over from other donors' samples. CDR3 region: CASSSTDAYNEQFF.